A single sample is the source of the 20 T cell receptor beta chains below, sequenced in a study of radiation and T cells in renal cell carcinoma. Using immunoSEQ multiplex PCR, the repertoire was profiled, and TCRdb retains in-frame clones only, with some absent. This table holds roughly 120,000 clones, around 80% found once. Time point noted: baseline pretreatment blood. Treatment of the sample: 15 Gy SBRT to primary tumor, nephrectomy 4 weeks later. The sequences come from blood, collected from a patient whose treatment included radiotherapy and nephrectomy. These receptors were taken from a woman aged 55-69 years with renal cell carcinoma.

The chain combines TRBV5-6 with TRBJ1-1, with 8 bases fitting TRBD1. CDR1 is SGHDT and CDR2 is YYEEEE in the germline V gene. The CDR3 length is 18 residues. J lost 4 bases, V lost 4 bases, and 18 bases had no gene match. The CDR3 DNA sequence: TGTGCCAGCAGCGGAGGATGGACAGGGAGATTTAGTGGCACTGAAGCTTTCTTT. Translated: CASSGGWTGRFSGTEAFF.

J is TRBJ1-2 and V is TRBV9, with 7 bases fitting TRBD1. There are 17 residues in the CDR3. Losses at the gene ends were 0 bases for V and 3 bases for J; bases not matched to a gene: 11. Germline V lookup: CDR1 SGDLS, CDR2 YYNGEE. CDR3 protein: CASSVAGGSGVDYGYTF. CDR3 nucleotide sequence: TGTGCCAGCAGCGTAGCAGGGGGTAGCGGGGTGGACTATGGCTACACCTTC.

V and J are TRBV9 and TRBJ1-1, with D tentatively TRBD1 (5 bases). This CDR3 is built from 17 residues. Germline V gives CDR1 SGDLS, CDR2 YYNGEE. The germline V and J ends were trimmed by 0 bases and 5 bases, with 20 bases remaining between them. The DNA of the CDR3 is TGTGCCAGCAGCGTAGGTGTAGGAGGCAGAGGGGATACTGAAGCTTTCTTT. This gives the protein CASSVGVGGRGDTEAFF.

This chain links TRBV28 with TRBJ1-4; no firm D call. CDR1 and CDR2 from the germline V gene are MDHEN and SYDVKM. This CDR3 contains 13 residues. Trimming stripped 2 bases from V and 7 bases from J, with 8 bases between. CDR3 residues: CASSLPVSEKLFF. In DNA form, the CDR3 reads TGTGCCAGCAGTTTACCAGTGTCTGAAAAACTGTTTTTT.

The chain recombines TRBV5-5 with TRBJ2-7, with 12 bases matching TRBD2. Germline-derived CDR1 and CDR2 are SGHKS and YYEKEE (reference sequence). This CDR3 spans 15 amino acids. The V gene end was trimmed by 4 bases and the J gene end by 6 bases; junction bases not matched to a gene: 8. The CDR3 nucleotides read TGTGCCAGCAGCCCTTCCGGACTAGCGGGACTCGAGCAGTACTTC. Its protein product is CASSPSGLAGLEQYF.

This chain links TRBV15 with TRBJ2-7; D remains unclear. The CDR3 has 16 amino acids. V lost 0 bases and J 0 bases, leaving 12 bases between the germline ends. Germline assignment: CDR1 LNHNV and CDR2 YYDKDF (reference sequence). The CDR3 loop reads CATSRDIGQVSYEQYF. In DNA form, the CDR3 reads TGTGCCACCAGCAGAGATATTGGGCAGGTCTCCTACGAGCAGTACTTC.

The V gene is TRBV10-1, the J gene TRBJ2-4, with D possibly being TRBD1 (5 bases). Trimming took 0 bases from V and 8 from J, leaving 14 bases between them. Germline V CDR1 and CDR2: WNHNN, SYGVQD (reference sequence). This CDR3 is 15 amino acids long. The CDR3 coding sequence is TGCGCCAGCAGTGAGTCGAGTGGACAAAGGGACATTCAGTACTTC. Translating it yields CASSESSGQRDIQYF.

The chain recombines TRBV7-9 with TRBJ2-3, with 7 bases that match TRBD1. Per the germline V gene, CDR1 is SEHNR and CDR2 is FQNEAQ (reference sequence). This CDR3 is built from 15 residues. V shed 6 bases and J 10 bases; nucleotides not matched to a gene: 16. The CDR3 region is CASRQDRFQSGPQYF. In DNA form, the CDR3 reads TGTGCCAGCAGACAGGACAGGTTCCAGTCAGGGCCGCAGTATTTT.

The chain employs TRBV5-1 and TRBJ2-3; TRBD2 matches at 7 bases. V gave up 1 base and J gave up 6 bases; unmatched junction bases: 5. The CDR3 length is 14 residues. Germline values: CDR1 SGHRS, CDR2 YFSETQ. DNA of the CDR3: TGCGCCAGCAGCTTGTGGACTAGTAGTGATACGCAGTATTTT. This codes for CASSLWTSSDTQYF.

The chain carries TRBV19 and TRBJ2-7; no firm D call. Deletions cut 6 bases from V and 1 base from J, with 7 bases between. The CDR3 covers 12 residues. The germline CDR1 and CDR2 sequences are LNHDA and SQIVND (reference sequence). CDR3: CASSSGSYEQYF. The DNA for the CDR3 is TGTGCCAGTAGCTCCGGATCCTACGAGCAGTACTTC.

The V gene is TRBV12-5, the J gene TRBJ2-7; the D is unclear. From germline, CDR1 is LGHNT and CDR2 FRNRAP. The CDR3 is 12 residues long. The V gene lost 2 bases and the J gene lost 2 bases, with 4 bases spanning the gap. In DNA form, the CDR3 reads TGTGCTAGTGGTTTGCCGACCTACGAGCAGTACTTC. Translating gives CASGLPTYEQYF.

The chain recombines TRBV7-3 with TRBJ2-3; tentatively, D is TRBD2 (7 bases). Per the germline V gene, CDR1 is SGHTA and CDR2 is FQGTGA. V lost 5 bases and J lost 5, with 14 bases in between. The CDR3 totals 14 residues. CDR3 in amino acids: CASSPIGGQDTQYF. CDR3 coding DNA: TGTGCCAGCAGCCCTATCGGGGGGCAAGATACGCAGTATTTT.

The gene calls are TRBV9 and TRBJ1-2; D is uncertain. Germline CDR1 reads SGDLS; CDR2 reads YYNGEE. V shed 3 bases and J shed 4 bases, with 10 bases lying between them. This CDR3 has 13 amino acids. CDR3 amino acids: CASSEDATYGYTF. The CDR3 DNA reads as TGTGCCAGCAGCGAAGACGCAACCTATGGCTACACCTTC.

The rearrangement links TRBV18 to TRBJ2-6; maybe TRBD2 (6 bases). This CDR3 is built from 19 residues. Trimming removed 3 bases at V and 0 bases at J, with 18 bases between. Germline V gene data show CDR1 as KGHSH and CDR2 as LQKENI. The CDR3 spells CASSPRRGFLFSGANVLTF. The CDR3 coding sequence is TGTGCCAGCTCACCCCGACGGGGGTTCCTTTTCTCTGGGGCCAACGTCCTGACTTTC.

The rearrangement links TRBV5-1 to TRBJ2-3; no reliable D call. Trimming left V 3 bases short and J 2 bases short, with 13 bases between. CDR3 length: 15 residues. Germline V gene sequence: CDR1 SGHRS, CDR2 YFSETQ. CDR3 sequence: CASSSNGQVTDTQYF. The CDR3 DNA reads as TGCGCCAGCAGCTCTAATGGGCAGGTCACAGATACGCAGTATTTT.

This clone showed up many times. J is TRBJ1-2 and V is TRBV12-5, with D uncertain. The V gene's germline CDR1 is LGHNT and CDR2 FRNRAP. This CDR3 is built from 13 residues. Trimming shortened V by 3 bases and J by 0 bases, and 5 bases separated the two germline ends. As DNA, the CDR3 is TGTGCTAGTGGTTTCGGACCTAACTATGGCTACACCTTC. It yields the protein CASGFGPNYGYTF.

The chain employs TRBV10-3 and TRBJ1-3, with TRBD1 matching 8 bases. The V and J ends lost 8 bases and 3 bases, in that order; junction bases with no gene match: 3. The CDR3 has 13 residues. Germline V gene lookup returns CDR1 ENHRY and CDR2 SYGVKD. CDR3 residues: CAIVDRDGNTIYF. CDR3 in DNA: TGTGCCATCGTGGACAGGGATGGAAACACCATATATTTT.

This clone was found a few times. The chain recombines TRBV15 with TRBJ1-1, with no clear D. Germline loops: CDR1 LNHNV, CDR2 YYDKDF (reference sequence). The CDR3 loop spans 14 amino acids. V was shortened by 6 bases and J by 3 bases, with 14 bases between the two germline ends. In DNA form, the CDR3 reads TGTGCCACCAGTCCGGGGTCCTCGGACACTGAAGCTTTCTTT. This gives the protein CATSPGSSDTEAFF.

The chain has TRBV7-9 and TRBJ2-7, with 7 bases matching TRBD2. V lost 5 bases to trimming and J lost 7 bases; unmatched junction nucleotides: 11. The CDR3 is 14 amino acids. The germline CDR1 and CDR2 sequences are SEHNR and FQNEAQ (reference sequence). In DNA, the CDR3 is TGTGCCAGCAGCCCACAGGCGGGAGCTGGTGAGCAGTACTTC. Protein product: CASSPQAGAGEQYF.

This chain links TRBV6-1 with TRBJ1-3; weak D call: TRBD1 (6 bases). Germline V gene lookup returns CDR1 MNHNS and CDR2 SASEGT. Between the trimmed V and J ends, which lost 4 bases and 0 bases, there was a span of 19 bases. The CDR3 is 18 amino acids. This CDR3 is CASSVPRGGASSGNTIYF. The CDR3 DNA is TGTGCCAGCAGTGTCCCACGGGGGGGGGCAAGCTCTGGAAACACCATATATTTT.